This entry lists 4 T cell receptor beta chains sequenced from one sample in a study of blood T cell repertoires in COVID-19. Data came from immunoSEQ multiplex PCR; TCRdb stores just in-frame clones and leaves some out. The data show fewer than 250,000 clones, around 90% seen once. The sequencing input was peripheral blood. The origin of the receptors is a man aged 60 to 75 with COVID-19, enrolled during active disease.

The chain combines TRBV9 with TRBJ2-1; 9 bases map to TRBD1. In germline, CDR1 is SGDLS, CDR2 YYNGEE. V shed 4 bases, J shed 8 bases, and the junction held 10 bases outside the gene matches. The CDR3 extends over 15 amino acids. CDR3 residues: CASSPPGTGWDEQFF. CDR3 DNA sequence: TGTGCCAGCAGCCCCCCCGGGACAGGGTGGGATGAGCAGTTCTTC.

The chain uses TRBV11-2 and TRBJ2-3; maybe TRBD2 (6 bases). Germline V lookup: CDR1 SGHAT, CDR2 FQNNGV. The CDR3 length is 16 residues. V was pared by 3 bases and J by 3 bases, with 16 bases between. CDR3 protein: CASSLELSGRTDTQYF. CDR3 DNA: TGTGCCAGCAGCTTGGAGTTATCGGGGAGGACAGATACGCAGTATTTT.

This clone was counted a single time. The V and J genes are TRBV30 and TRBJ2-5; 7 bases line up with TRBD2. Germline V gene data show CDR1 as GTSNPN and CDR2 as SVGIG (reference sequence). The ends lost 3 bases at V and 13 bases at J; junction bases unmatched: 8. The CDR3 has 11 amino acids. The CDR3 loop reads CAWRGGERGYF. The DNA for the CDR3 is TGTGCCTGGAGAGGAGGCGAGCGGGGGTACTTC.

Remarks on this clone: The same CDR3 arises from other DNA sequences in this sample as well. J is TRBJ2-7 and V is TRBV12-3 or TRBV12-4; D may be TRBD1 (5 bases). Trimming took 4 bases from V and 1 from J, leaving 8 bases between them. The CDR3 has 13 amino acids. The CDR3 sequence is CASSSRQSYEQYF. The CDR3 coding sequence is TGTGCCAGCAGTTCCCGACAGTCCTACGAGCAGTACTTC.